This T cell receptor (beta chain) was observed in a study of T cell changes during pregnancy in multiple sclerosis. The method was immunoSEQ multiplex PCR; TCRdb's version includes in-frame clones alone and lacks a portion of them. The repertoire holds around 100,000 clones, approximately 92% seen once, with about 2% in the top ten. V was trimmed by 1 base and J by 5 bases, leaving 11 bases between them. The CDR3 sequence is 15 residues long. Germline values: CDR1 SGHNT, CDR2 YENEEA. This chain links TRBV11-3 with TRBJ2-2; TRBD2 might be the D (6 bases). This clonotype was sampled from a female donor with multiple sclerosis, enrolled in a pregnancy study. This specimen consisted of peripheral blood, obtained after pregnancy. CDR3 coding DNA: TGTGCCAGCAGCTTAGTCCTGGGGAGGACCGGGGAGCTGTTTTTT. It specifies CASSLVLGRTGELFF.